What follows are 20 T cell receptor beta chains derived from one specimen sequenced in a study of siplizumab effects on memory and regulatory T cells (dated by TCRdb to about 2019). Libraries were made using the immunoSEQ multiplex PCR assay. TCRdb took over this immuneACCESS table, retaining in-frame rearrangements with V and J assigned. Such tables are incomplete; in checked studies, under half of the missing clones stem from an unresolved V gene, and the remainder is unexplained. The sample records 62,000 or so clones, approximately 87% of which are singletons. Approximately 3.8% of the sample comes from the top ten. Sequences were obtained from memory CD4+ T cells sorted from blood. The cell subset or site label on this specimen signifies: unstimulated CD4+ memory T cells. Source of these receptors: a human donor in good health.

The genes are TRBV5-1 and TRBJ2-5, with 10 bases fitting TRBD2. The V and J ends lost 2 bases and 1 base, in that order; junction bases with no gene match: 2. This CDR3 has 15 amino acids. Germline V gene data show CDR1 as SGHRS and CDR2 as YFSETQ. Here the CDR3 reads CASSLAGGIQETQYF. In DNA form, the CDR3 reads TGCGCCAGCAGCTTAGCGGGGGGGATCCAAGAGACCCAGTACTTC.

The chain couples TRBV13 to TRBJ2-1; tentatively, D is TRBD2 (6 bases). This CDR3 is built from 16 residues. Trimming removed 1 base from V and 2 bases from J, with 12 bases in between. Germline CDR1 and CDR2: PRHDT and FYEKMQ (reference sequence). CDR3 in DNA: TGTGCCAGCAGCTTAGTACCCGGGAGAGCCTACAATGAGCAGTTCTTC. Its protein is CASSLVPGRAYNEQFF.

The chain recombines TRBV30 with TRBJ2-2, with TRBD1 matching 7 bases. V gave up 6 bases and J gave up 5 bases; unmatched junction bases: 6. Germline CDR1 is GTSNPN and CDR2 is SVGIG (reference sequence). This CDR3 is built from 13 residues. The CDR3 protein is CACYRTGTGELFF. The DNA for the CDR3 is TGTGCCTGTTATAGGACAGGAACCGGGGAGCTGTTTTTT. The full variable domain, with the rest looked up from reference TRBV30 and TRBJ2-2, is SQTIHQWPATLVQPVGSPLSLECTVEGTSNPNLYWYRQAAGRGLQLLFYSVGIGQISSEVPQNLSASRPQDRQFILSSKKLLLSDSGFYLCACYRTGTGELFFGEGSRLTVL.

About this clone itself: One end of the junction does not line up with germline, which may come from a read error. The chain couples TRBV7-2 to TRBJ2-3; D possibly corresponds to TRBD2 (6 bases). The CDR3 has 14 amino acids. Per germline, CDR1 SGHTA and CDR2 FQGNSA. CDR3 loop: CASSPTTGAAGGVF. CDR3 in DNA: TGTGCCAGCAGCCCCACGACCGGGGCGGCCGGGGGAGTCTTT.

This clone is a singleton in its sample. CDR3 sequence reads: CASSLLGGGNTGELFF. CDR3 DNA: TGCGCCAGCAGCTTGCTAGGCGGGGGGAACACCGGGGAGCTGTTTTTT. The chain is built from TRBV5-1 and TRBJ2-2; 7 positions agree with TRBD2. This CDR3 is 16 amino acids long. Germline assignment: CDR1 SGHRS and CDR2 YFSETQ. V gave up 1 base and J gave up 1 base; unmatched junction bases: 4.

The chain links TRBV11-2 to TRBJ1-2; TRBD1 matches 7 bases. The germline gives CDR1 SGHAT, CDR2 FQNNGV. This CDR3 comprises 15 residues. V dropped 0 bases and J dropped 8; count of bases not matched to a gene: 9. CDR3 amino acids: CASSLDLDRVGGYTF. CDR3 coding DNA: TGTGCCAGCAGCTTAGACCTTGACAGGGTTGGAGGCTACACCTTC.

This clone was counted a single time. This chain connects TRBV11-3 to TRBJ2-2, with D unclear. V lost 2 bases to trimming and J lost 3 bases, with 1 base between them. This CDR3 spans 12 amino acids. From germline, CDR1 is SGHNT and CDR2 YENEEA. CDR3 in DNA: TGTGCCAGCAGCTTACACACCGGGGAGCTGTTTTTT. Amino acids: CASSLHTGELFF.

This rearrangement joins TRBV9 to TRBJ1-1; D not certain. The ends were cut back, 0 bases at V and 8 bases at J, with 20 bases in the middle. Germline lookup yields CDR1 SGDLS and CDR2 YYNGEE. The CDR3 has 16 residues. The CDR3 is CASSVVGSLQDKEAFF. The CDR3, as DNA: TGTGCCAGCAGCGTAGTCGGTAGTTTGCAGGATAAGGAAGCTTTCTTT.

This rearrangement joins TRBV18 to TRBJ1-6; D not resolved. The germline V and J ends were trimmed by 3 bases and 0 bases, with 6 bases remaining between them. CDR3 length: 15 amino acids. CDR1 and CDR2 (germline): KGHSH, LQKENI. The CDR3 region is CASSPWSSYNSPLHF. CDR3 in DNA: TGTGCCAGCTCACCCTGGAGCTCCTATAATTCACCCCTCCACTTT.

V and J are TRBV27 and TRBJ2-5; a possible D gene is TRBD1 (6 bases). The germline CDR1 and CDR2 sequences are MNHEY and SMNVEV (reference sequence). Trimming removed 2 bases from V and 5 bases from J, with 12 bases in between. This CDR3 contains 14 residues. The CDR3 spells CASSLAWGRETQYF. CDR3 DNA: TGTGCCAGCAGTTTAGCGTGGGGGCGGGAGACCCAGTACTTC.

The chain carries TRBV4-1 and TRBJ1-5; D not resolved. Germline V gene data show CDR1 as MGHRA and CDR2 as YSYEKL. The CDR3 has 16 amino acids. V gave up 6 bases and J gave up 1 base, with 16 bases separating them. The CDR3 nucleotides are TGCGCCAGCAGTCCGTTCCAAATCTCAAGCAATCAGCCCCAGCATTTT. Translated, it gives CASSPFQISSNQPQHF.

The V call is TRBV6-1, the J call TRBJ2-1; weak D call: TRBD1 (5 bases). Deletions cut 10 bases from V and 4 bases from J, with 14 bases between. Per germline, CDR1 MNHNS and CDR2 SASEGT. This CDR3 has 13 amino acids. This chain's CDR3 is CATNTDNYNEQFF. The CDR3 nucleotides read TGTGCCACCAATACGGACAATTACAATGAGCAGTTCTTC.

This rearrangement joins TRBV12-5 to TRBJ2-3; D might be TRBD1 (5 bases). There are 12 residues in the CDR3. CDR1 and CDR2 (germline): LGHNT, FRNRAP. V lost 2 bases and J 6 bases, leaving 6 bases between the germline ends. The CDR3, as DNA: TGTGCTAGTGGTTTGCAGGGCGATACGCAGTATTTT. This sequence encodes CASGLQGDTQYF.

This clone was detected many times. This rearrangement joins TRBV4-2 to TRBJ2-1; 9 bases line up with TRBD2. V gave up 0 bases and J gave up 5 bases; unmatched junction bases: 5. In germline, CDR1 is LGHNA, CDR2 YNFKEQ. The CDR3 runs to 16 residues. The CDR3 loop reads CASSQDPSGGNNEQFF. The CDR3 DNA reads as TGTGCCAGCAGCCAAGATCCCAGCGGGGGGAACAATGAGCAGTTCTTC.

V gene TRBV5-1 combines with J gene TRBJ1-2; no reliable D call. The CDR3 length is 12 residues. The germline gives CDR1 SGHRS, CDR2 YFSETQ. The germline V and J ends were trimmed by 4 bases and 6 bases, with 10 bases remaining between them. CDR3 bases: TGCGCCAGCAGCCCACTGGACCATGGCTACACCTTC. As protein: CASSPLDHGYTF.

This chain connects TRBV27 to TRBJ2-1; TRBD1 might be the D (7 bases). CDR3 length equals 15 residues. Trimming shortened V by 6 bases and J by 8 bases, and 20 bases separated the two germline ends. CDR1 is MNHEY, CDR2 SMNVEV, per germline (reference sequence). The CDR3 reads CASSRGVVSAHEQFF. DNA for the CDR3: TGTGCCAGCAGCAGGGGGGTGGTAAGCGCACATGAGCAGTTCTTC.

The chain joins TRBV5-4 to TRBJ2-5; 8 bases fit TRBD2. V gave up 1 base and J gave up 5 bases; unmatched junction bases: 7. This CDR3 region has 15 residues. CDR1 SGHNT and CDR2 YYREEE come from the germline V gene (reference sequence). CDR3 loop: CASSLRGLVRETQYF. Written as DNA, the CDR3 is TGTGCCAGCAGCTTGCGGGGACTAGTTAGGGAGACCCAGTACTTC.

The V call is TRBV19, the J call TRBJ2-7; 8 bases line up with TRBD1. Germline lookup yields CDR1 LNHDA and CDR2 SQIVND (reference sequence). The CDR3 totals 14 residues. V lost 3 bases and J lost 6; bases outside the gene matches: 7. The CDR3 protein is CASSMTGVLGEQYF. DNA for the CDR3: TGTGCCAGTAGTATGACAGGGGTCCTCGGCGAGCAGTACTTC. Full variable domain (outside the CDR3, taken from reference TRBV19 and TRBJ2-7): DGGITQSPKYLFRKEGQNVTLSCEQNLNHDAMYWYRQDPGQGLRLIYYSQIVNDFQKGDIAEGYSVSREKKESFPLTVTSAQKNPTAFYLCASSMTGVLGEQYFGPGTRLTVT.

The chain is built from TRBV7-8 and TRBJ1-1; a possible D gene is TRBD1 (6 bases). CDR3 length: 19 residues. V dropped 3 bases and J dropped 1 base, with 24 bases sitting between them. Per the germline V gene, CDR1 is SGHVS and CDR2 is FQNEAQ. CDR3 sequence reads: CASSLLGGGPRPRNTEAFF. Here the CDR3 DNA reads TGTGCCAGCAGCTTGTTAGGGGGGGGGCCGAGGCCTAGGAACACTGAAGCTTTCTTT.

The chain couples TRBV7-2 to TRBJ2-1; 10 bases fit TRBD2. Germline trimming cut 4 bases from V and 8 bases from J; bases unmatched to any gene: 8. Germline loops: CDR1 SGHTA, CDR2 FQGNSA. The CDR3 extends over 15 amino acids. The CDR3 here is CASSYSGRSADEQFF. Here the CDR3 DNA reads TGTGCCAGCAGCTATAGCGGGAGGAGTGCGGATGAGCAGTTCTTC. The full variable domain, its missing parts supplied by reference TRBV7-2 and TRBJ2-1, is GAGVSQSPSNKVTEKGKDVELRCDPISGHTALYWYRQSLGQGLEFLIYFQGNSAPDKSGLPSDRFSAERTGGSVSTLTIQRTQQEDSAVYLCASSYSGRSADEQFFGPGTRLTVL.